Listed below are T cell receptor beta chains from one sample, sequenced in a study of shared clonotypes between healthy human individuals. The table came from immunoSEQ multiplex PCR; TCRdb's copy has only in-frame clones and leaves some out. The data contain 600,000 to 750,000 clones, about three quarters of them seen just once; the ten biggest clones take up 1.8%. Sequenced sample: memory CD4+ T cells sorted from blood. These receptors originate from a woman between 25 and 40 years old in good health. Each CDR3 is given with its conserved first and last residue. The D gene is left open where the match is weak. For some rows the clone size is stated as once, few or many, or as a class when expanded; others skip it.

V: TRBV5-8; D: NA; size: NA; J: TRBJ2-3; DNA: TGTGCCAGCAGCTCTGCTTTTGGCCGCGGTATTATGGATACGCAGTATTTT; CDR3: CASSSAFGRGIMDTQYF
V: TRBV6-5; D: NA; size: once; J: TRBJ1-1; DNA: TGTGCCAGCAGTTCAGGGGCCCCCCACATGAACACTGAAGCTTTCTTT; CDR3: CASSSGAPHMNTEAFF
V: TRBV5-1; D: NA; size: NA; J: TRBJ1-1; DNA: TGCGCCAGCAGCTTGGATTGGGGTAACACTGAAGCTTTCTTT; CDR3: CASSLDWGNTEAFF
V: TRBV30; D: TRBD2; size: many; J: TRBJ2-5; DNA: TGTGCCTGGAGTGTCTTTAGCGGGAGTGGCAAGACCCAGTACTTC; CDR3: CAWSVFSGSGKTQYF
V: TRBV21-1; D: NA; size: few; J: TRBJ2-7; DNA: TGTGCCAGCAGCACCCCCAGAGCGGGGGGCTACGAGCAGTACTTC; CDR3: CASSTPRAGGYEQYF
V: TRBV7-6; D: NA; size: once; J: TRBJ2-3; DNA: TGTGCCAGCCGGGCGTATTCTAGAGATACGCAGTATTTT; CDR3: CASRAYSRDTQYF
V: TRBV15; D: NA; size: NA; J: TRBJ2-3; DNA: TGTGCCACCAGCAGAGGCGGGGAGAGCACAGATACGCAGTATTTT; CDR3: CATSRGGESTDTQYF
V: TRBV6-4; D: NA; size: NA; J: TRBJ1-5; DNA: TGTGCCAGCAGTGAATTCCGGGGCCAGCCCCAGCATTTT; CDR3: CASSEFRGQPQHF
V: TRBV11-2; D: NA; size: NA; J: TRBJ2-3; DNA: TGTGCCAGCACCCACCTAGCTTCCGAAGATACGCAGTATTTT; CDR3: CASTHLASEDTQYF
V: TRBV5-1; D: NA; size: NA; J: TRBJ1-4; DNA: TGCGCCAGCAGCTTGGCCCCTCAAGGGGGAACCCCTAATGAAAAACTGTTTTTT; CDR3: CASSLAPQGGTPNEKLFF
V: TRBV5-1; D: NA; size: NA; J: TRBJ1-3; DNA: TGCGCCAGCTCCGGGACTGACAACACCATATATTTT; CDR3: CASSGTDNTIYF
V: TRBV11-2; D: NA; size: NA; J: TRBJ2-3; DNA: TGTGCCAGCAGCTTAGTTCTACGCACAGATACGCAGTATTTT; CDR3: CASSLVLRTDTQYF
V: TRBV5-5; D: TRBD1; size: NA; J: TRBJ1-5; DNA: TGTGCCAGCAGCTGGACAGGGATCAATCAGCCCCAGCATTTT; CDR3: CASSWTGINQPQHF
V: TRBV2; D: NA; size: NA; J: TRBJ1-5; DNA: TGTGCCAGCAGTGAGAGGGATCCGACCAGCAATCAGCCCCAGCATTTT; CDR3: CASSERDPTSNQPQHF
V: TRBV30; D: NA; size: many; J: TRBJ1-1; DNA: TGTGCCTGGAGTGTTAGGGGGGGGCAAGCTTTCTTT; CDR3: CAWSVRGGQAFF
V: TRBV7-7; D: TRBD2; size: NA; J: TRBJ2-3; DNA: TGTGCCAGCAGCATCGGACTAGCGGGGGGTGTGCAGTATTTT; CDR3: CASSIGLAGGVQYF
V: TRBV15; D: NA; size: NA; J: TRBJ2-1; DNA: TGTGCCACCAGCAGAGCTGGACGGTCCTACAATGAGCAGTTCTTC; CDR3: CATSRAGRSYNEQFF
V: TRBV18; D: TRBD1; size: once; J: TRBJ2-1; DNA: TGTGCCAGCTCACCTAGACAGGGGGAGGAGGATGAGCAGTTCTTC; CDR3: CASSPRQGEEDEQFF
V: TRBV18; D: NA; size: NA; J: TRBJ2-5; DNA: TGTGCCAGCTCACCACCTGCGCCCAGGGAGACCCAGTACTTC; CDR3: CASSPPAPRETQYF
V: TRBV2; D: NA; size: NA; J: TRBJ2-1; DNA: TGTGCCAGCAGTGATCGGGCCGCTTACAATGAGCAGTTCTTC; CDR3: CASSDRAAYNEQFF
V: TRBV7-9; D: TRBD1; size: few; J: TRBJ1-1; DNA: TGTGCCAGCAACTCCAGGGGACAGATGAACACTGAAGCTTTCTTT; CDR3: CASNSRGQMNTEAFF
V: TRBV5-1; D: TRBD1; size: once; J: TRBJ2-2; DNA: TGCGCCAGCAGCCGATTGGAAGGGGGCTCCGGGGAGCTGTTTTTT; CDR3: CASSRLEGGSGELFF
V: TRBV7-8; D: NA; size: few; J: TRBJ1-3; DNA: TGTGCCAGCAGCTTAGTTATGAGCTCTGGAAACACCATATATTTT; CDR3: CASSLVMSSGNTIYF
V: TRBV7-9; D: TRBD1; size: NA; J: TRBJ1-2; DNA: TGTGCCAGCAGCTCAGGACAGGGATTGGATTTATATGGCTACACCTTC; CDR3: CASSSGQGLDLYGYTF
V: TRBV6-5; D: TRBD2; size: NA; J: TRBJ2-1; DNA: TGTGCCAGCAGTTTGGGTGGGGGACTAGCGATCAATGAGCAGTTCTTC; CDR3: CASSLGGGLAINEQFF
V: TRBV7-9; D: TRBD1; size: NA; J: TRBJ2-3; DNA: TGTGCCAGCAGCTCCGGACAGGGGGCCCAGTTTACGCAGTATTTT; CDR3: CASSSGQGAQFTQYF
V: TRBV4-1; D: TRBD1; size: NA; J: TRBJ2-1; DNA: TGCGCCAGCAGCCAAGATACAGGGGTATCCAATGAGCAGTTCTTC; CDR3: CASSQDTGVSNEQFF
V: TRBV19; D: NA; size: few; J: TRBJ2-1; DNA: TGTGCCAGTAGTAGCACTCTGGGAGTGGGTAATGAGCAGTTCTTC; CDR3: CASSSTLGVGNEQFF
V: TRBV28; D: NA; size: once; J: TRBJ2-7; DNA: TGTGCCAGCAGTTTATGGACAGCCCCCTACGAGCAGTACTTC; CDR3: CASSLWTAPYEQYF
V: TRBV30; D: NA; size: NA; J: TRBJ1-5; DNA: TGTGCCTGGAGTGTGGCCCAAGGGCAGCCCCAGCATTTT; CDR3: CAWSVAQGQPQHF
V: TRBV5-6; D: TRBD1; size: NA; J: TRBJ2-4; DNA: TGTGCCAGCAGCTTCGGGACAGGGAATGTTGGGTCCAAAAACATTCAGTACTTC; CDR3: CASSFGTGNVGSKNIQYF
V: TRBV18; D: TRBD2; size: NA; J: TRBJ2-4; DNA: TGTGCCAGCTCAGAGCCGGGACTAGCGGGAGTAAACATTCAGTACTTC; CDR3: CASSEPGLAGVNIQYF
V: TRBV11-2; D: TRBD2; size: few; J: TRBJ2-7; DNA: TGTGCCAGCACCCGAGGACTAGCCGAGGAAGGCTACGAGCAGTACTTC; CDR3: CASTRGLAEEGYEQYF
V: TRBV28; D: NA; size: NA; J: TRBJ1-1; DNA: TGTGCCAGCACCCTGGGGAACACTGAAGCTTTCTTT; CDR3: CASTLGNTEAFF
V: TRBV5-1; D: NA; size: NA; J: TRBJ1-1; DNA: TGCGCCAGCGGAGCAGGGTCCATGAACACTGAAGCTTTCTTT; CDR3: CASGAGSMNTEAFF
V: TRBV25-1; D: NA; size: NA; J: TRBJ1-1; DNA: TGTGCCAGCAGTGAAGTGGGACGGCCGGGTACTGAAGCTTTCTTT; CDR3: CASSEVGRPGTEAFF
V: TRBV9; D: NA; size: NA; J: TRBJ2-5; DNA: TGTGCCAGCAAAGGGAGAGCCCAAGAGACCCAGTACTTC; CDR3: CASKGRAQETQYF
V: TRBV6-1; D: NA; size: few; J: TRBJ2-7; DNA: TGTGCCAGCAGTGGTCGAGGGGCCTACGAGCAGTACTTC; CDR3: CASSGRGAYEQYF
V: TRBV12-5; D: NA; size: NA; J: TRBJ2-1; DNA: TGTGCTAGTGGTTTGATTGTACACGGGCGTCCCAATGAGCAGTTCTTC; CDR3: CASGLIVHGRPNEQFF
V: TRBV9; D: TRBD1; size: NA; J: TRBJ1-6; DNA: TGTGCCAGCAGCGTATACGGGACAGGGAATTCACCCCTCCACTTT; CDR3: CASSVYGTGNSPLHF
V: TRBV28; D: NA; size: NA; J: TRBJ2-1; DNA: TGTGCCAGCAGTCTAACTAGGGGACCATTGCGGGCTGAGCAGTTCTTC; CDR3: CASSLTRGPLRAEQFF
V: TRBV19; D: NA; size: NA; J: TRBJ2-6; DNA: TGTGCCAGTAGTAGAAAAACTGGGGCCAACGTCCTGACTTTC; CDR3: CASSRKTGANVLTF
V: TRBV19; D: NA; size: NA; J: TRBJ1-4; DNA: TGTGCCAGTAGTATCAGCGGTCCCAGGGACAATGAAAAACTGTTTTTT; CDR3: CASSISGPRDNEKLFF
V: TRBV4-2; D: NA; size: many; J: TRBJ2-7; DNA: TGTGCCAGCAGCCCGGAGCCGGGACACAACGAGCAGTACTTC; CDR3: CASSPEPGHNEQYF